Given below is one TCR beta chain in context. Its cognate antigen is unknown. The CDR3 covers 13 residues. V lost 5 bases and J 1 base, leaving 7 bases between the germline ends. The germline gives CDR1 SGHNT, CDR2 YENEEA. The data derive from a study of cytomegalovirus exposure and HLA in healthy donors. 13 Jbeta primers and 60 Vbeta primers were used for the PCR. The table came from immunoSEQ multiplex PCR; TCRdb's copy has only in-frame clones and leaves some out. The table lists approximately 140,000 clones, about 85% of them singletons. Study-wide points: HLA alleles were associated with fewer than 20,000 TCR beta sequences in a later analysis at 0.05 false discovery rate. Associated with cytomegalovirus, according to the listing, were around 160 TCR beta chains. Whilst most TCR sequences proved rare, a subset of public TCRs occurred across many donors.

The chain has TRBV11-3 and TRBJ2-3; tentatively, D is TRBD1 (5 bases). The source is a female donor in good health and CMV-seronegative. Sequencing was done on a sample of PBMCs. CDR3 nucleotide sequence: TGTGCCAGCAGCGGCAGGGGCACAGATACGCAGTATTTT. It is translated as CASSGRGTDTQYF. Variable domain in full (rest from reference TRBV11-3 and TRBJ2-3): EAGVVQSPRYKIIEKKQPVAFWCNPISGHNTLYWYLQNLGQGPELLIRYENEEAVDDSQLPKDRFSAERLKGVDSTLKIQPAELGDSAVYLCASSGRGTDTQYFGPGTRLTVL.